These 29 T cell receptor beta chains came from one sample sequenced in a study of blood T cell repertoires in COVID-19. Only in-frame clones appear in the TCRdb table, and some are missing; sequencing was by immunoSEQ multiplex PCR. Among some 240,000 clones listed, 80% to 85% were seen once. What was sequenced was peripheral blood. These receptors originate from a woman aged 55-75 years with active or convalescent COVID-19.

There are a few counts of this clone. V is TRBV30 and J is TRBJ2-1; tentative D call: TRBD1 (7 bases). V lost 0 bases to trimming and J lost 6 bases, with 9 bases between them. Germline CDR1 is GTSNPN and CDR2 is SVGIG (reference sequence). The CDR3 runs to 13 residues. The CDR3 region is CAWSVQGGNEQFF. CDR3 nucleotide sequence: TGTGCCTGGAGTGTCCAGGGGGGCAATGAGCAGTTCTTC.

Here the CDR3 DNA reads TGTGCCAGCAGCCGCCCCGACAGGACGGAACTGTTTTTT. This codes for CASSRPDRTELFF. The chain is built from TRBV7-8 and TRBJ1-4; D is possibly TRBD1 (6 bases). The length of the CDR3 is 13 residues. Germline-derived CDR1 and CDR2 are SGHVS and FQNEAQ. Trimming removed 5 bases from V and 12 bases from J, with 16 bases in between.

This clone appeared a few times. This specimen includes other DNA sequences encoding the same CDR3. The rearrangement joins TRBV4-3 to TRBJ1-2; D is ambiguous. V lost 0 bases and J lost 2, with 7 bases in between. CDR1 and CDR2 from the germline V gene are LGHNA and YSLEER. This CDR3 comprises 14 residues. CDR3 region: CASSQDRGNYGYTF. The CDR3 nucleotides are TGCGCCAGCAGCCAAGATAGAGGGAACTATGGCTACACCTTC.

This chain connects TRBV7-8 to TRBJ1-4, with no clear D. The V end lost 4 bases, the J end lost 7 bases, and 13 bases lay between the germline ends. There are 14 residues in the CDR3. From germline, CDR1 is SGHVS and CDR2 FQNEAQ. CDR3 sequence: CASSYGLRAEKLFF. In DNA form, the CDR3 reads TGTGCCAGCAGCTACGGGCTGAGGGCTGAAAAACTGTTTTTT. Combining the CDR3 with reference TRBV7-8 and TRBJ1-4 gives the whole variable domain GAGVSQSPRYKVAKRGQDVALRCDPISGHVSLFWYQQALGQGPEFLTYFQNEAQLDKSGLPSDRFFAERPEGSVSTLKIQRTQQEDSAVYLCASSYGLRAEKLFFGSGTQLSVL.

This clone was recorded only once. V is TRBV5-1 and J is TRBJ2-5; 10 nucleotides match TRBD2. The CDR3 sequence is 15 residues long. Germline-derived CDR1 and CDR2 are SGHRS and YFSETQ. Trimming removed 1 base from V and 5 bases from J; junction bases left unmatched: 5. CDR3 coding DNA: TGCGCCAGCAGCTTGAGCCTAGCGGGGGTTGAGACCCAGTACTTC. Translating it yields CASSLSLAGVETQYF.

The chain recombines TRBV5-1 with TRBJ2-3; no firm D call. The CDR3 is 15 residues long. Germline V gene lookup returns CDR1 SGHRS and CDR2 YFSETQ. Trimming removed 0 bases at V and 4 bases at J, with 12 bases between. Here the CDR3 DNA reads TGCGCCAGCAGCTTGGCCACCATGGGCGCAGATACGCAGTATTTT. The encoded protein is CASSLATMGADTQYF.

V usage is TRBV29-1 and J usage is TRBJ1-1; D not resolved. There are 14 residues in the CDR3. V dropped 0 bases and J dropped 6 bases, with 14 bases sitting between them. Germline V gives CDR1 SQVTM, CDR2 ANQGSEA. The CDR3 region is CSVEDPLAGPEAFF. CDR3 sequence (DNA): TGCAGCGTTGAAGATCCCCTCGCAGGCCCTGAAGCTTTCTTT.

The J gene is TRBJ2-2, the V gene TRBV18; TRBD1 matches 7 bases. Per germline, CDR1 KGHSH and CDR2 LQKENI. The length of the CDR3 is 17 residues. The V segment lost 4 bases and the J segment 0 bases; nucleotides outside the gene matches: 8. The CDR3 DNA sequence: TGTGCCAGCTCACTCGCCCCGACAGGGACGAACACCGGGGAGCTGTTTTTT. This sequence encodes CASSLAPTGTNTGELFF.

This chain joins TRBV9 and TRBJ2-2, with a tentative D call TRBD1 (5 bases). The CDR3 consists of 17 residues. Germline CDR1 is SGDLS and CDR2 is YYNGEE. Trimming stripped 0 bases from V and 6 bases from J, with 18 bases between. The CDR3 DNA sequence: TGTGCCAGCAGCGTAGCTGGGCAGGGCTTCTATTCCGGGGAGCTGTTTTTT. Amino acid sequence: CASSVAGQGFYSGELFF.

V and J are TRBV6-1 and TRBJ1-2; tentative D call: TRBD1 (5 bases). CDR1 is MNHNS, CDR2 SASEGT, per germline. Trimming left V 5 bases short and J 4 bases short, with 11 bases between. This CDR3 spans 13 amino acids. In DNA form, the CDR3 reads TGTGCCAGCAGTCCCGGGGGGTCCTATGGCTACACCTTC. It encodes CASSPGGSYGYTF.

The genes are TRBV6-4 and TRBJ2-1, with 11 bases matching TRBD2. Germline V gene sequence: CDR1 MRHNA, CDR2 SNTAGT. The V segment lost 6 bases and the J segment 6 bases; nucleotides outside the gene matches: 10. CDR3 length: 16 amino acids. The CDR3 sequence is CASSPLAGGPGNEQFF. CDR3 nucleotide sequence: TGTGCCAGCAGCCCTTTAGCGGGGGGGCCAGGCAATGAGCAGTTCTTC.

This clone was seen ten or more times. This CDR3 is also generated by other DNA sequences in the sample. CDR3 protein: CASSQSGQGTDTQYF. Here the CDR3 DNA reads TGCGCCAGCAGCCAGTCCGGACAGGGCACAGATACGCAGTATTTT. The chain is built from TRBV4-1 and TRBJ2-3; 7 bases match TRBD1. The V segment lost 3 bases and the J segment 1 base; nucleotides outside the gene matches: 4. CDR1 and CDR2 (germline): MGHRA, YSYEKL. This CDR3 contains 15 residues.

About this clone: One end of the junction fails to match germline, which may point to a read error. The genes are TRBV18 and TRBJ1-4; perhaps TRBD1 as D (6 bases). This CDR3 is built from 14 residues. CDR1 and CDR2 from the germline V gene are KGHSH and LQKENI. The CDR3 DNA is TGTGCCAGTCTCCCCTCAGGGGTGGCTGAAAAACTGGTTTTT. Translation: CASLPSGVAEKLVF.

To note about this clone: The same CDR3 can be traced to other DNA sequences in this sample. The rearrangement links TRBV7-9 to TRBJ2-7; 7 nucleotides line up with TRBD1. This CDR3 has 13 amino acids. The junction had 1 base not matched to a gene; V was cut back by 5 bases and J by 0 bases. The germline gives CDR1 SEHNR, CDR2 FQNEAQ (reference sequence). CDR3 nucleotide sequence: TGTGCCAGCAGCCGGGACAGCTCCTACGAGCAGTACTTC. Translation gives CASSRDSSYEQYF. The full variable domain, its missing parts supplied by reference TRBV7-9 and TRBJ2-7, is DTGVSQNPRHKITKRGQNVTFRCDPISEHNRLYWYRQTLGQGPEFLTYFQNEAQLEKSRLLSDRFSAERPKGSFSTLEIQRTEQGDSAMYLCASSRDSSYEQYFGPGTRLTVT.

This clone was detected only a few times. This sequence joins TRBV19 and TRBJ2-5; TRBD2 might be the D (6 bases). Trimming removed 7 bases at V and 4 bases at J, with 10 bases between. Germline V lookup: CDR1 LNHDA, CDR2 SQIVND (reference sequence). The CDR3 is 12 residues long. The CDR3 is CASKEGGETQYF. CDR3 bases: TGTGCCAGTAAGGAGGGAGGAGAGACCCAGTACTTC.

This clone has just one count. The V and J genes are TRBV7-9 and TRBJ1-6, with 10 positions matching TRBD1. The CDR3 is 17 amino acids. V dropped 5 bases and J dropped 0; count of bases not matched to a gene: 4. Germline loops: CDR1 SEHNR, CDR2 FQNEAQ (reference sequence). DNA of the CDR3: TGTGCCAGCAGCACGGACAGGGGGAGCTCCTATAATTCACCCCTCCACTTT. This gives the protein CASSTDRGSSYNSPLHF.

Here the CDR3 DNA reads TGTGCCAGCAGGGGCGGGGGGAGGACAAACTATGGCTACACCTTC. Amino acids: CASRGGGRTNYGYTF. This rearrangement joins TRBV27 to TRBJ1-2, with a weak D call TRBD1 (5 bases). V shed 6 bases and J shed 2 bases, with 16 bases lying between them. CDR1 MNHEY and CDR2 SMNVEV come from the germline V gene (reference sequence). CDR3 length: 15 residues.

The V gene is TRBV5-1, the J gene TRBJ2-2; a weak D match, TRBD1 (6 bases). Per germline, CDR1 SGHRS and CDR2 YFSETQ. V lost 5 bases to trimming and J lost 0 bases, with 8 bases between them. CDR3 size: 14 residues. CDR3 sequence reads: CASRGTPNTGELFF. The DNA for the CDR3 is TGCGCCAGCAGAGGGACACCGAACACCGGGGAGCTGTTTTTT.

This chain connects TRBV18 to TRBJ2-7; TRBD1 is a possible D gene (6 bases). The CDR3 has 15 residues. V dropped 0 bases and J dropped 3 bases, with 12 bases sitting between them. Germline V CDR1 and CDR2: KGHSH, LQKENI. The CDR3 DNA follows: TGTGCCAGCTCACCACCGGCAGGGGAAGTCTACGAGCAGTACTTC. It yields the protein CASSPPAGEVYEQYF.

The CDR3 DNA sequence: TGTGCCAGCAGTTACGGGACTGCCCTCTTGGAAAAAAGGGAGCAGTTCTTC. Protein sequence: CASSYGTALLEKREQFF. This chain joins TRBV6-2 or TRBV6-3 and TRBJ2-1; D may be TRBD2 (6 bases). The CDR3 is 17 amino acids. Germline V gene data show CDR1 as MNHEY and CDR2 as SVGEGT. Trimming took off 2 bases at V and 10 bases at J, with 24 bases between the two ends.

The chain recombines TRBV10-3 with TRBJ2-7; 7 bases agree with TRBD1. There are 13 residues in the CDR3. V trimming: 4 bases; J trimming: 3 bases; junction bases outside the gene matches: 3. Per the germline V gene, CDR1 is ENHRY and CDR2 is SYGVKD. In DNA, the CDR3 is TGTGCCATCAGTGGGAACAGGGGCTACGAGCAGTACTTC. Translated: CAISGNRGYEQYF.

V is TRBV11-2 and J is TRBJ1-2, with D possibly matching TRBD1 (5 bases). Germline values: CDR1 SGHAT, CDR2 FQNNGV. The CDR3 consists of 13 residues. V lost 3 bases and J 7 bases, leaving 12 bases between the germline ends. CDR3 DNA sequence: TGTGCCAGCAGCTTGGTGGGGCGTGGTGGCTACACCTTC. It encodes CASSLVGRGGYTF.

V gene TRBV4-1 combines with J gene TRBJ1-2; tentatively, D is TRBD1 (6 bases). Per the germline V gene, CDR1 is MGHRA and CDR2 is YSYEKL. The CDR3 loop spans 16 amino acids. V was shortened by 4 bases and J by 1 base, with 16 bases between the two germline ends. The CDR3 nucleotides are TGCGCCAGCAGCCCGACCTGGGACACCGATAACTATGGCTACACCTTC. The encoded protein is CASSPTWDTDNYGYTF.

The chain uses TRBV2 and TRBJ1-5; maybe TRBD1 (5 bases). The CDR3 has 17 residues. Between the trimmed V and J ends, which lost 6 bases and 1 base, there was a span of 19 bases. Germline V CDR1 and CDR2: SNHLY, FYNNEI. The CDR3 sequence is CASRGRDGHRSNQPQHF. The CDR3 DNA sequence: TGTGCCAGCAGGGGGAGGGACGGCCACCGGAGCAATCAGCCCCAGCATTTT.

The chain recombines TRBV6-2 or TRBV6-3 with TRBJ1-6, with TRBD1 matching 7 bases. This CDR3 region has 12 residues. Unmatched junction bases numbered 0, after V lost 5 bases and J lost 8 bases. Germline loops: CDR1 MNHEY, CDR2 SVGEGT. CDR3 bases: TGTGCCAGCAGTACAGGGGATTCACCCCTCCACTTT. This translates into CASSTGDSPLHF.

J is TRBJ1-2 and V is TRBV5-6; D not certain. Per the germline V gene, CDR1 is SGHDT and CDR2 is YYEEEE. V lost 5 bases and J lost 2, with 13 bases in between. The CDR3 totals 14 residues. The CDR3 DNA reads as TGTGCCAGCAGTCGCCCGGGATTCAACTATGGCTACACCTTC. Residues: CASSRPGFNYGYTF.

The chain uses TRBV19 and TRBJ2-2, with D perhaps TRBD2 (6 bases). V was clipped by 8 bases and J by 1 base, with 14 bases between them. The CDR3 loop spans 15 amino acids. Germline CDR1 and CDR2: LNHDA and SQIVND (reference sequence). The CDR3 DNA is TGTGCCAGTCGAACCGGGACTTTGAACACCGGGGAGCTGTTTTTT. Amino acid sequence: CASRTGTLNTGELFF.

The chain combines TRBV20-1 with TRBJ1-5; D unclear. The V and J ends lost 3 bases and 0 bases respectively, with 12 bases between them. The germline V gene has CDR1 DFQATT and CDR2 SNEGSKA (reference sequence). The CDR3 covers 15 residues. CDR3 loop: CSASSRRNSNQPQHF. The CDR3 DNA reads TGCAGTGCTAGTTCGCGGAGGAATAGCAATCAGCCCCAGCATTTT.

The chain carries TRBV10-3 and TRBJ2-7, with D perhaps TRBD2 (7 bases). V was clipped by 5 bases and J by 6 bases, with 14 bases between them. CDR1 ENHRY and CDR2 SYGVKD come from the germline V gene. CDR3 length equals 13 residues. This chain's CDR3 is CAISWGGAPEQYF. The DNA for the CDR3 is TGTGCCATCAGTTGGGGGGGGGCTCCCGAGCAGTACTTC.